The 28 T cell receptor beta chains reported below all come from one sample, sequenced in a study of shared clonotypes between healthy human individuals. Libraries were prepared by immunoSEQ multiplex PCR; TCRdb keeps only in-frame clonotypes and omits some of them. The table includes hundreds of thousands of clones, around 78% detected once. The sample was memory CD4+ T cells sorted from blood. Subset noted: CD45RA-negative fraction. The receptor set was obtained from a woman under 40 in good health.

This chain links TRBV18 with TRBJ2-3; 8 positions match TRBD2. Trimming at V came to 3 bases and at J to 0 bases, leaving 11 bases not matched to a gene. This CDR3 comprises 18 residues. From germline, CDR1 is KGHSH and CDR2 LQKENI. The CDR3 loop reads CASSPFITGGPSTDTQYF. The CDR3 DNA is TGTGCCAGCTCACCCTTCATAACGGGAGGGCCGAGCACAGATACGCAGTATTTT.

As regards this clone: This CDR3 is also generated by other DNA sequences in the sample. The V and J genes are TRBV18 and TRBJ2-7, with 10 bases aligning to TRBD1. The CDR3 covers 15 residues. Germline V gene sequence: CDR1 KGHSH, CDR2 LQKENI. Germline trimming cut 0 bases from V and 4 bases from J; bases unmatched to any gene: 3. CDR3 sequence (DNA): TGTGCCAGCTCACCACCGGGACAGGGGACTTACGAGCAGTACTTC. It encodes CASSPPGQGTYEQYF.

The chain has TRBV11-2 and TRBJ2-3, with a possible D match to TRBD2 (5 bases). Germline-derived CDR1 and CDR2 are SGHAT and FQNNGV. The CDR3 extends over 15 amino acids. Deletions cut 3 bases from V and 1 base from J, with 11 bases between. The CDR3 loop reads CASSLGEWGTDTQYF. CDR3 DNA: TGTGCCAGCAGCTTGGGAGAGTGGGGCACAGATACGCAGTATTTT.

The chain carries TRBV7-9 and TRBJ1-2; 10 bases map to TRBD1. The CDR3 has 15 amino acids. Germline V gives CDR1 SEHNR, CDR2 FQNEAQ (reference sequence). The V and J ends lost 1 base and 6 bases, in that order; junction bases with no gene match: 5. The CDR3 here is CASSLGGTGAHGYTF. CDR3 sequence (DNA): TGTGCCAGCAGCTTAGGGGGGACAGGGGCGCATGGCTACACCTTC.

V and J are TRBV19 and TRBJ1-2; a possible D gene is TRBD1 (5 bases). The germline V and J ends were trimmed by 2 bases and 4 bases, with 23 bases remaining between them. CDR1 and CDR2 from the germline V gene are LNHDA and SQIVND (reference sequence). The CDR3 is made up of 18 amino acids. The CDR3 nucleotides are TGTGCCAGTAGTATAAGGCAGGGAGAGGAGGCACGAGTCTATGGCTACACCTTC. Amino acids: CASSIRQGEEARVYGYTF.

J is TRBJ1-5 and V is TRBV28; TRBD1 is a possible D gene (6 bases). Trimming removed 6 bases from V and 6 bases from J, with 12 bases in between. CDR1 is MDHEN, CDR2 SYDVKM, per germline. The CDR3 loop spans 13 amino acids. DNA of the CDR3: TGTGCCAGCAGACAGGGCTACGGTCAGCCCCAGCATTTT. Residues: CASRQGYGQPQHF.

The rearrangement joins TRBV7-9 to TRBJ1-1; D uncertain. The CDR3 loop spans 13 amino acids. The V end lost 7 bases, the J end lost 2 bases, and 11 bases lay between the germline ends. Germline-derived CDR1 and CDR2 are SEHNR and FQNEAQ (reference sequence). DNA of the CDR3: TGTGCCAGCAACCGACTCATAAACACTGAAGCTTTCTTT. Translated: CASNRLINTEAFF.

As concerns this clone: Given a much more abundant clone one base away, this may be a read error. The rearrangement links TRBV2 to TRBJ2-7, with 13 bases aligning to TRBD2. Looked up from germline, CDR1 is SNHLY and CDR2 is FYNNEI. The trim removed 5 bases at V and 1 base at J, leaving 2 bases unmatched. The CDR3 is made up of 15 amino acids. CDR3 loop: CASSLGLAGSYEQYF. CDR3 in DNA: TGTGCCAGCAGTTTGGGACTAGCGGGATCCTACGAGCAGTACTTC. Complete variable domain (other parts from reference TRBV2 and TRBJ2-7): EPEVTQTPSHQVTQMGQEVILRCVPISNHLYFYWYRQILGQKVEFLVSFYNNEISEKSEIFDDQFSVERPDGSNFTLKIRSTKLEDSAMYFCASSLGLAGSYEQYFGPGTRLTVT.

The chain combines TRBV2 with TRBJ2-2; TRBD2 might be the D (5 bases). V was trimmed by 4 bases and J by 0 bases, leaving 6 bases between them. The CDR3 spans 14 residues. Germline CDR1 SNHLY, CDR2 FYNNEI. DNA of the CDR3: TGTGCCAGCAGTGCCGGGACGAACACCGGGGAGCTGTTTTTT. It encodes CASSAGTNTGELFF.

The CDR3 DNA is TGTGCCAGCAGTGTGCAAGGAGACGACTACGAGCAGTACTTC. Translated: CASSVQGDDYEQYF. The chain uses TRBV2 and TRBJ2-7; D gene uncertain. V lost 4 bases, J lost 3 bases, and 13 bases lay in between. This CDR3 has 14 residues. CDR1 and CDR2 (germline): SNHLY, FYNNEI.

This chain links TRBV5-1 with TRBJ2-6; D tentatively fits TRBD1 or TRBD2 (5 bases each). Germline CDR1 is SGHRS and CDR2 is YFSETQ. This CDR3 is built from 17 residues. Trimming left V 2 bases short and J 0 bases short, with 12 bases between. CDR3 sequence: CASSFLPGPSGANVLTF. The DNA of the CDR3 is TGCGCCAGCAGCTTCCTCCCGGGACCCTCTGGGGCCAACGTCCTGACTTTC.

The rearrangement joins TRBV25-1 to TRBJ1-6, with TRBD1 identical over 12 bases. CDR1 and CDR2 (germline): MGHDK, SYGVNS. This CDR3 contains 15 residues. With V trimmed by 3 bases and J by 8 bases, 2 bases remained unmatched. CDR3 protein: CASSDGTGGDSPLHF. Here the CDR3 DNA reads TGTGCCAGCAGTGACGGGACAGGGGGCGATTCACCCCTCCACTTT.

The gene calls are TRBV4-1 and TRBJ2-1; D not certain. This CDR3 spans 15 amino acids. The germline V and J ends were trimmed by 1 base and 5 bases, with 12 bases remaining between them. Germline V gives CDR1 MGHRA, CDR2 YSYEKL. The CDR3 bases are TGCGCCAGCAGCCAAGGGAGAGGTCGGGACAATGAGCAGTTCTTC. Translation: CASSQGRGRDNEQFF.

J is TRBJ2-2 and V is TRBV2, with a weak D call TRBD2 (6 bases). V dropped 4 bases and J dropped 3 bases, with 6 bases sitting between them. This CDR3 has 13 residues. Germline V CDR1 and CDR2: SNHLY, FYNNEI. CDR3 in amino acids: CASSAGDTGELFF. The CDR3 nucleotides read TGTGCCAGCAGTGCGGGGGACACCGGGGAGCTGTTTTTT.

The chain employs TRBV7-7 and TRBJ2-5; D not resolved. V gave up 5 bases and J gave up 2 bases, with 12 bases separating them. The germline V gene has CDR1 SSHAT and CDR2 FNYEAQ (reference sequence). This CDR3 comprises 14 residues. As DNA, the CDR3 is TGTGCCAGCAGCCCTGGGCCAAATCAAGAGACCCAGTACTTC. It is translated as CASSPGPNQETQYF.

Regarding this clone: Within the sample, other DNA sequences also encode this same CDR3. V gene TRBV7-9 combines with J gene TRBJ2-7; tentatively, D is TRBD1 (6 bases). V dropped 4 bases and J dropped 2 bases, with 9 bases sitting between them. CDR3 length equals 13 residues. CDR1 and CDR2 from the germline V gene are SEHNR and FQNEAQ (reference sequence). CDR3 DNA: TGTGCCAGCAGCTCCGGACAGACCTACGAGCAGTACTTC. It encodes CASSSGQTYEQYF.

The chain employs TRBV19 and TRBJ1-2, with TRBD1 identical over 8 bases. The CDR3 extends over 14 amino acids. The V gene's germline CDR1 is LNHDA and CDR2 SQIVND (reference sequence). Losses at the gene ends were 1 base for V and 5 bases for J; bases not matched to a gene: 3. As DNA, the CDR3 is TGTGCCAGTAGTATAGTACAGGGGGTATATGGCTACACCTTC. Its translation is CASSIVQGVYGYTF.

This rearrangement joins TRBV19 to TRBJ1-5; 12 bases align to TRBD1. The CDR3 consists of 13 residues. Germline V CDR1 and CDR2: LNHDA, SQIVND (reference sequence). The CDR3 DNA follows: TGTGCAAGTGGGACAGGGGGCCGTCAGCCCCAGCATTTT. This translates into CASGTGGRQPQHF.

This rearrangement joins TRBV28 to TRBJ1-1, with TRBD1 as a possible D gene (5 bases). The V gene's germline CDR1 is MDHEN and CDR2 SYDVKM. The CDR3 is 15 residues long. V was shortened by 5 bases and J by 0 bases, with 13 bases between the two germline ends. The CDR3 bases are TGTGCCAGCAGTCAACCCGGGACCATGAACACTGAAGCTTTCTTT. The encoded protein is CASSQPGTMNTEAFF.

Details on this clone: A clone one base away is much larger, so this may be a read error. The chain couples TRBV2 to TRBJ2-3; 9 nucleotides line up with TRBD2. This CDR3 is 14 amino acids long. Trimming took 4 bases from V and 1 from J; bases not matched to a gene: 0. The V gene's germline CDR1 is SNHLY and CDR2 FYNNEI. The CDR3 bases are TGTGCCAGCAGTGGGACTAGCGGCACAGATACGCAGTATTTT. This translates into CASSGTSGTDTQYF.

The chain employs TRBV4-1 and TRBJ2-1; weak D call: TRBD2 (6 bases). Germline CDR1 MGHRA, CDR2 YSYEKL. The CDR3 loop spans 16 amino acids. V lost 0 bases and J 0 bases, leaving 9 bases between the germline ends. CDR3 nucleotides: TGCGCCAGCAGCCAAGACGGGGGAAACTCCTACAATGAGCAGTTCTTC. Its protein product is CASSQDGGNSYNEQFF.

The chain joins TRBV19 to TRBJ1-1; 7 positions agree with TRBD1. This CDR3 contains 13 residues. The germline CDR1 and CDR2 sequences are LNHDA and SQIVND (reference sequence). Trimming removed 5 bases from V and 11 bases from J; junction bases left unmatched: 11. The CDR3 here is CASSALQGREAFF. Written as DNA, the CDR3 is TGTGCCAGTAGTGCTCTACAGGGGCGGGAGGCTTTCTTT.

The chain carries TRBV6-1 and TRBJ2-3; D is ambiguous. V shed 2 bases and J shed 9 bases, with 12 bases lying between them. Germline lookup yields CDR1 MNHNS and CDR2 SASEGT. This CDR3 comprises 13 residues. The CDR3 DNA reads as TGTGCCAGCAGTGAATCAACTCCCCTCACGCAGTATTTT. It translates to CASSESTPLTQYF.

The rearrangement joins TRBV29-1 to TRBJ2-3; 10 nucleotides line up with TRBD2. In germline, CDR1 is SQVTM, CDR2 ANQGSEA. This CDR3 spans 15 amino acids. V was clipped by 7 bases and J by 0 bases; unmatched bases: 7. CDR3 sequence reads: CSARRGLASTDTQYF. The CDR3 DNA sequence: TGCAGCGCCCGCCGGGGACTAGCGAGCACAGATACGCAGTATTTT.

This rearrangement joins TRBV18 to TRBJ2-7; perhaps TRBD1 as D (6 bases). The germline CDR1 and CDR2 sequences are KGHSH and LQKENI. Trimming removed 2 bases at V and 3 bases at J, with 14 bases between. CDR3 length: 15 residues. CDR3 amino acids: CASSPNRETIYEQYF. The CDR3 DNA reads TGTGCCAGCTCACCAAACAGGGAGACGATCTACGAGCAGTACTTC.

The chain carries TRBV7-3 and TRBJ1-1, with D perhaps TRBD1 (5 bases). V lost 2 bases, J lost 0 bases, and 7 bases lay in between. Germline V gene data show CDR1 as SGHTA and CDR2 as FQGTGA. The CDR3 is 14 amino acids. DNA of the CDR3: TGTGCCAGCAGCTTACAGGGTTTGAACACTGAAGCTTTCTTT. It translates to CASSLQGLNTEAFF.

This rearrangement joins TRBV5-1 to TRBJ2-7, with 8 bases fitting TRBD1. CDR3 length: 15 amino acids. Germline V lookup: CDR1 SGHRS, CDR2 YFSETQ. V trimming: 0 bases; J trimming: 2 bases; junction bases outside the gene matches: 4. CDR3 in amino acids: CASSLARGRPYEQYF. The CDR3 DNA reads as TGCGCCAGCAGCTTGGCCAGGGGGCGACCCTACGAGCAGTACTTC.

The chain combines TRBV20-1 with TRBJ2-5; no reliable D call. Germline CDR1 reads DFQATT; CDR2 reads SNEGSKA (reference sequence). There are 11 residues in the CDR3. The CDR3 loop is CRVRVGETQYF. In DNA form, the CDR3 reads TGCAGGGTACGGGTCGGGGAGACCCAGTACTTC.